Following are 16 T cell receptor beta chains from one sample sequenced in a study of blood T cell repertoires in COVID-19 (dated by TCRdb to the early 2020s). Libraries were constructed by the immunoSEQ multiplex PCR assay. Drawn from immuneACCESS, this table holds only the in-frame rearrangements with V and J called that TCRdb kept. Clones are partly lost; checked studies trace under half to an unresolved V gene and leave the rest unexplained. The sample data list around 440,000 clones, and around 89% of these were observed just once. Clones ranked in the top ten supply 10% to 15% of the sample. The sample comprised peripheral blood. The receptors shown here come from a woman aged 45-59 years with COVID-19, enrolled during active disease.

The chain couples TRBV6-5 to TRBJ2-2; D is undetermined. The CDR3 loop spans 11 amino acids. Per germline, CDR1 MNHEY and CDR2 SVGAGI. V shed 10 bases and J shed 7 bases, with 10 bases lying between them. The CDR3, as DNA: TGTGCCACCCTTGGCCACGGGGAGCTGTTTTTT. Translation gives CATLGHGELFF.

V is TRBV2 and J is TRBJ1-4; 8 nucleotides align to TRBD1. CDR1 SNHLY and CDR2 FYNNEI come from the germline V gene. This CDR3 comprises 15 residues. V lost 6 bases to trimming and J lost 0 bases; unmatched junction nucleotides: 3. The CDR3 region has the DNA TGTGCCAGCAGGGTACAGGGGGCAACTAATGAAAAACTGTTTTTT. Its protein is CASRVQGATNEKLFF.

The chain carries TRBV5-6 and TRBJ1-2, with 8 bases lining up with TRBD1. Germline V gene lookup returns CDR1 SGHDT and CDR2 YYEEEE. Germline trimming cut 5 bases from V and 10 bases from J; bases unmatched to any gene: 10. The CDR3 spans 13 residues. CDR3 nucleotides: TGTGCCAGCAGACGCCGTGGACAGGGCGTCTACACCTTC. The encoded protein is CASRRRGQGVYTF.

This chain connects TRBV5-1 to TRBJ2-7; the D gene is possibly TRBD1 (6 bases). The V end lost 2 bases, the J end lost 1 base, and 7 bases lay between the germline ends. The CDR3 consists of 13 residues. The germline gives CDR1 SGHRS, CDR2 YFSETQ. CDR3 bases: TGCGCCAGCAGCTTCGACAGGTCCTACGAGCAGTACTTC. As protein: CASSFDRSYEQYF.

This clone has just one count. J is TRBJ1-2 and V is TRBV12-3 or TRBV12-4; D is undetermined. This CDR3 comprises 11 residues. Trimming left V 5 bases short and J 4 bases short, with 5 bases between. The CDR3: CASSRGYGYTF. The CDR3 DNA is TGTGCCAGCAGTCGCGGCTATGGCTACACCTTC.

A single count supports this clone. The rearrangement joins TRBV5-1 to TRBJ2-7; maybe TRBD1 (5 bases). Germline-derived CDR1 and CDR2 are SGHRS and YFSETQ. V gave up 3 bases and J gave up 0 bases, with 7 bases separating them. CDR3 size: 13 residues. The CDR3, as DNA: TGCGCCAGCAGCTCAGACAGCTCCTACGAGCAGTACTTC. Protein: CASSSDSSYEQYF. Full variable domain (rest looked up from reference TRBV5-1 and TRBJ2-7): KAGVTQTPRYLIKTRGQQVTLSCSPISGHRSVSWYQQTPGQGLQFLFEYFSETQRNKGNFPGRFSGRQFSNSRSEMNVSTLELGDSALYLCASSSDSSYEQYFGPGTRLTVT.

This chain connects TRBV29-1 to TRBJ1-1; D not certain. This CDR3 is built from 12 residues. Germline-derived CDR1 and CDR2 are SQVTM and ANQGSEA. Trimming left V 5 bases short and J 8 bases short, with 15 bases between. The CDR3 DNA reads TGCAGCGTTACCGGGTCCCCGAGGGAAGCTTTCTTT. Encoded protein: CSVTGSPREAFF.

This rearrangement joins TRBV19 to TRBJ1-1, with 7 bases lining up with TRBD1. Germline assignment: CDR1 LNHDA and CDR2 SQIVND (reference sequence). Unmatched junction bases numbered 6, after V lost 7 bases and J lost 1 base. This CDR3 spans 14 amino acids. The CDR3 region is CASIWTGANTEAFF. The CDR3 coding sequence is TGTGCCAGTATCTGGACAGGTGCGAACACTGAAGCTTTCTTT.

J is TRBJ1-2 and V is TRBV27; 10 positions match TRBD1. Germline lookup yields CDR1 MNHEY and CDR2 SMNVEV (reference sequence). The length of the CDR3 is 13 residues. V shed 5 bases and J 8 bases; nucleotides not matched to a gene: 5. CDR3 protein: CASSLGQGVGYTF. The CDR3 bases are TGTGCCAGCAGTCTCGGACAGGGGGTGGGCTACACCTTC.

The CDR3 bases are TGTGCCAGCAGTGAAGGGGGCTGGGCTCCGGATACGCAGTATTTT. It translates to CASSEGGWAPDTQYF. V and J are TRBV6-1 and TRBJ2-3; perhaps TRBD1 as D (5 bases). V was cut by 1 base and J by 6 bases, with 14 bases left in between. CDR3 size: 15 residues. Per germline, CDR1 MNHNS and CDR2 SASEGT.

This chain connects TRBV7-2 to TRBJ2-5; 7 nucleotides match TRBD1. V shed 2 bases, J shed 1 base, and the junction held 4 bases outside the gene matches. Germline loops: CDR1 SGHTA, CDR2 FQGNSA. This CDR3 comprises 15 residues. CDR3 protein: CASSLNRGVQETQYF. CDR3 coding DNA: TGTGCCAGCAGCTTAAACAGGGGAGTCCAAGAGACCCAGTACTTC.

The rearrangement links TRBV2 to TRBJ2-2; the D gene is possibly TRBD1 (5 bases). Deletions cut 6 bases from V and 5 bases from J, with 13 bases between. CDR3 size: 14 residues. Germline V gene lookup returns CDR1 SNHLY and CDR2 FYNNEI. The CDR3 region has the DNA TGTGCCAGCAGGTCCAGGGTCGTAACCGGGGAGCTGTTTTTT. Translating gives CASRSRVVTGELFF.

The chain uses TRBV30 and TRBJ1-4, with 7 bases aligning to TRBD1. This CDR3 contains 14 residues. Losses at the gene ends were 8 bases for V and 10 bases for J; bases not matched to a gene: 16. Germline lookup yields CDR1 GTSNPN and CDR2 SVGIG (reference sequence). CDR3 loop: CAGRDGDSWRKLFF. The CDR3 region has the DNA TGTGCCGGCCGGGATGGGGACAGCTGGAGAAAACTGTTTTTT.

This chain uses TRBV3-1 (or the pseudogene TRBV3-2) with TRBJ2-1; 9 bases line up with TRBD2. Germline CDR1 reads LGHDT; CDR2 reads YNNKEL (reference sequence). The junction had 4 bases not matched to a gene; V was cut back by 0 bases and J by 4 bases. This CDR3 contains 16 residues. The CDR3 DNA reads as TGTGCCAGCAGCCAAGATAAAGCGGGGGGTTACAATGAGCAGTTCTTC. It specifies CASSQDKAGGYNEQFF.

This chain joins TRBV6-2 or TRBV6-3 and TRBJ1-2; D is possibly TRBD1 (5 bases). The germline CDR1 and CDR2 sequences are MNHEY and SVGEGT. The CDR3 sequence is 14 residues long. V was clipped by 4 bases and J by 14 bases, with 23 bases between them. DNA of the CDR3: TGTGCCAGCAGTTTAAGCTATCTGACAGTCCTAGATACCTTC. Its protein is CASSLSYLTVLDTF.

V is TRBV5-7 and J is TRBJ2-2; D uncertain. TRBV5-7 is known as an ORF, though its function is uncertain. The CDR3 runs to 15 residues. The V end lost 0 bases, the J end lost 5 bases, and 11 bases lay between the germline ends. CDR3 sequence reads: CASSLASVETGELFF. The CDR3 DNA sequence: TGTGCCAGCAGCTTGGCTTCCGTGGAGACCGGGGAGCTGTTTTTT.